The clone carrying this T cell receptor beta chain turned up a few times. The antigen is not known. PCR used 60 Vbeta primers and 13 Jbeta primers. TCRdb's copy holds only in-frame clones and misses some; the assay was immunoSEQ multiplex PCR. The sample lists roughly 80,000 clones, under 80% occurring once. CDR1 is MNHNY, CDR2 SVGAGI, per germline (reference sequence). The CDR3 covers 15 residues. With 7 bases clipped from V and 4 bases from J, the junction kept 10 bases outside the gene matches. The data are from a study of cytomegalovirus exposure and HLA in healthy donors. For the study at large: Sequencing of about 179 million T cells in an earlier analysis found roughly 120 million unique TCR beta sequences. Regarding the study as a whole: Fewer N-insertions (relative to the 666-donor mean) were reportedly seen in an Asian-associated ancestry cluster in a later analysis. In a later analysis, at a false discovery rate of 0.05, approximately 18,000 TCR beta sequences were associated with HLA alleles.

Sequences were obtained from PBMCs. This clonotype was sampled from a man between 60 and 70 years old in good health and CMV-seropositive. The rearrangement links TRBV6-6 to TRBJ2-7; TRBD1 aligns across 10 bases. The CDR3 region has the DNA TGTGCCAGCATTCGACCGGGGACAGGGGTATACGAGCAGTACTTC. This codes for CASIRPGTGVYEQYF.